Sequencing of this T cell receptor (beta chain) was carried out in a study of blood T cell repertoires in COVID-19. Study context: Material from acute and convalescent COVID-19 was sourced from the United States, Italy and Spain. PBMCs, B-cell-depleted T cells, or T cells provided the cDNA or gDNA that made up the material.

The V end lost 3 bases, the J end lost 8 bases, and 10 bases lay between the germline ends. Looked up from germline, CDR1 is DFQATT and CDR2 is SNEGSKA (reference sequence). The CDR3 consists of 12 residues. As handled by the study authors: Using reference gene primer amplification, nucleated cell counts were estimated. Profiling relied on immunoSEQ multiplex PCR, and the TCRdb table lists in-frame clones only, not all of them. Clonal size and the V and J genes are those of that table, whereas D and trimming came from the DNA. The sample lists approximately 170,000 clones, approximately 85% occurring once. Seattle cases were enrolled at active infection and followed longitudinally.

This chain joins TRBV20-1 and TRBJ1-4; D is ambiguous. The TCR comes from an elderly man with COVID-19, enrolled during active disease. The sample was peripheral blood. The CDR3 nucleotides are TGCAGTGCTAGTGGGAGGCTCGAAAAACTGTTTTTT. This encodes CSASGRLEKLFF.